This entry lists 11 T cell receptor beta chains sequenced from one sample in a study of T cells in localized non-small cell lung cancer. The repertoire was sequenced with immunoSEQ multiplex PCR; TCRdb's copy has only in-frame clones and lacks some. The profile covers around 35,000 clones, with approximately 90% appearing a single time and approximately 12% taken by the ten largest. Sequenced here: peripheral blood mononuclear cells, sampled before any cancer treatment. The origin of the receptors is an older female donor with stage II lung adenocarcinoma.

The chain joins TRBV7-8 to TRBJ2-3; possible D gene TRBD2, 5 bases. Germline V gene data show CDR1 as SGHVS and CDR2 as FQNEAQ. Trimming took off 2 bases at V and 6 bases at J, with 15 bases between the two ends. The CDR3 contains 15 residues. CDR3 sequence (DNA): TGTGCCAGCAGCTTAAATCCCCTCCGCGGGGATACGCAGTATTTT. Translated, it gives CASSLNPLRGDTQYF.

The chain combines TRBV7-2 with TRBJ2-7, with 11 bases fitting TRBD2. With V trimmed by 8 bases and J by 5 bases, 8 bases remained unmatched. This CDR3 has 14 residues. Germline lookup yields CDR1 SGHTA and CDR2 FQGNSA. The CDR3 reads CASVLGLAAHEQYF. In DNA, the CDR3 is TGTGCCAGCGTTTTGGGACTAGCGGCACACGAGCAGTACTTC.

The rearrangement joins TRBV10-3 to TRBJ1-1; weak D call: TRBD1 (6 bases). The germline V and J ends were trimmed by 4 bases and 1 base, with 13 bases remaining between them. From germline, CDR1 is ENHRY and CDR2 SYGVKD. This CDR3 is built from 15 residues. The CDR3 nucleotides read TGTGCCATCAGTGGATCCGGGACACCGAACACTGAAGCTTTCTTT. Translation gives CAISGSGTPNTEAFF.

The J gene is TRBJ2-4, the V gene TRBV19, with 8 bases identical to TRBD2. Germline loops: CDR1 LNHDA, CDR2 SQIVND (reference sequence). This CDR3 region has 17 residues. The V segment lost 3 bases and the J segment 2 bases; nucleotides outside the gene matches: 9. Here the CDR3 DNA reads TGTGCCAGTAGTATGGGGAGCGGGGGAGGAACCAAAAACATTCAGTACTTC. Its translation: CASSMGSGGGTKNIQYF.

CDR3 nucleotide sequence: TGCAGCGTTGCCACAGGGATGGGCAATCAGCCCCAGCATTTT. It specifies CSVATGMGNQPQHF. The J gene is TRBJ1-5, the V gene TRBV29-1, with D possibly matching TRBD1 (6 bases). Germline V CDR1 and CDR2: SQVTM, ANQGSEA. The length of the CDR3 is 14 residues. The V gene lost 4 bases and the J gene lost 2 bases, with 12 bases spanning the gap.

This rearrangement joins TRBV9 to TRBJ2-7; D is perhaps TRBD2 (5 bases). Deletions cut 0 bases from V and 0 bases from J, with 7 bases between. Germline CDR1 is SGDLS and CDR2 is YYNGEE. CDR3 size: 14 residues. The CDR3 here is CASSVDGSSYEQYF. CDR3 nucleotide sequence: TGTGCCAGCAGCGTAGATGGGAGCTCCTACGAGCAGTACTTC.

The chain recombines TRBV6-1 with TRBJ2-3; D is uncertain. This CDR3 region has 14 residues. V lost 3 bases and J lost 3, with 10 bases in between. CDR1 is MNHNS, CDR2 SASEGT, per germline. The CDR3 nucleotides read TGTGCCAGCAGTGAGAAGGCAAGTACAGATACGCAGTATTTT. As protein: CASSEKASTDTQYF.

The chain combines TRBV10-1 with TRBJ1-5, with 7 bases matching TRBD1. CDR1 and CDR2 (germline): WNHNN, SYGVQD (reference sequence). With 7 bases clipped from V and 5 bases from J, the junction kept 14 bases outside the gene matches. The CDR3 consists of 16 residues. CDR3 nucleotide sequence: TGCGCCAGCACCTTAACAGGGGCCCAGAGAGATCAGCCCCAGCATTTT. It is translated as CASTLTGAQRDQPQHF.

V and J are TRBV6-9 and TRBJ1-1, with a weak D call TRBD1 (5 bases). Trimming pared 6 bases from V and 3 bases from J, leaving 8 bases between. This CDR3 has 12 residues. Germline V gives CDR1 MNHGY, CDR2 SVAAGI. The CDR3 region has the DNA TGTGCCAGCAGGGGAGGGGACACTGAAGCTTTCTTT. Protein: CASRGGDTEAFF.

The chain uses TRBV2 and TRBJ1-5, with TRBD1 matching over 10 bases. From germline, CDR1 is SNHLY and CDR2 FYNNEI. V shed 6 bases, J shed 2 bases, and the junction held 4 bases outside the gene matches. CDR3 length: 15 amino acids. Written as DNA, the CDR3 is TGTGCCAGCAGGATGACAGGGGGCGGCAATCAGCCCCAGCATTTT. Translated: CASRMTGGGNQPQHF.

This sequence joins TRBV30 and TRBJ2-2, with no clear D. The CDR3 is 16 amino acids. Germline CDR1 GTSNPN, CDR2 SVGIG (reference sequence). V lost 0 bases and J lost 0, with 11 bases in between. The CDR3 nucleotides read TGTGCCTGGAGTGTACTCCCGCAGGCGAACACCGGGGAGCTGTTTTTT. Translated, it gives CAWSVLPQANTGELFF.